A selection of T cell receptor beta chains follows, all from one sample in a study of vaccination and CD4 T cells after COVID-19. Their antigen targets remain unknown. A single record per CDR3 protein comes from TCRdb applying MiXCR to the PCR reads. The sample has 15,000 to 20,000 distinct CDR3 sequences; around half are singletons. This specimen was CD4+ T cells from blood, cultured in vitro, taken before SARS-CoV-2 vaccination. The origin of the receptors is a human donor who had recovered from COVID-19. The conserved cysteine and the conserved F or W are not part of the CDR3 here.

v_call cdr3_aa
TRBV28 ASSSGREETQY
TRBV10-3 AISPGQPLSGNTIY
TRBV6-5 ASSSAGDTEAF
TRBV7-9 ASSLTGVRTNEKLF
TRBV28 ASSFDRGYTIY
TRBV19 ASSNTGTGENIQY
TRBV10-2 ASSITSGMGETQY
TRBV7-9 ASSSQRGNEQY
TRBV6-1 ASREGTGASYEQY
TRBV7-6 ASSLPTGWNEQF
TRBV20-1 SAREGTANYNSPLH
TRBV27 ASSFGQRERNNEQF
TRBV20-1 SAIPGGDTEAF
TRBV5-4 ASSLEQTNTDTQY
TRBV27 ASMLAGGYEQY
TRBV7-2 ASSLAPNRGMGETQY
TRBV7-3 ASSLIPGTGGANVLT
TRBV20-1 SAGGGAGGQSEQF
TRBV19 ASSPGPGYT
TRBV19 ASSLQTVQPQH
TRBV6-2/TRBV6-3 ASEGAEAF
TRBV20-1 SARNEKLF
TRBV30 AWGPGPHQPQH
TRBV19 ASSVDVYGYT
TRBV27 ASRLYTG
TRBV11-3 ASSLEWGQGIPGELF
TRBV11-2 ASSRRQGATYEQY
TRBV20-1 SAKRQVKDEQF
TRBV9 ASSVGGRVRGNTEAF
TRBV6-1 ASSGTGGMNTEAF
TRBV5-1 ASSLIYDRRNTEAF
TRBV6-2/TRBV6-3 ASSTGTGYLSGYT
TRBV2 ASSVQRNTEAF
TRBV12-3/TRBV12-4 ASSLPLSRRGTDTQY
TRBV20-1 SARTSGGVYEQY
TRBV7-2 ASSLGVGESGNTIY
TRBV20-1 SARGQSSYNSPLH
TRBV6-1 ASSNRVGQPQH
TRBV7-9 ATQELEETQY
TRBV7-9 ASSSAERGYT